The present TCR beta chain was sequenced within a study of blood T cell repertoires in COVID-19. Background on the study: Samples representing acute and convalescent COVID-19 were sourced from the United States, Italy and Spain. Sources were T cells, B-cell-depleted T cells, or PBMCs; the material itself was cDNA or gDNA.

V gave up 7 bases and J gave up 3 bases; unmatched junction bases: 15. This CDR3 spans 16 amino acids. Per germline, CDR1 MNHEY and CDR2 SMNVEV (reference sequence). Data came from immunoSEQ multiplex PCR; TCRdb stores just in-frame clones and leaves some out. The sample includes 15,000 to 17,000 clones, 82% seen only once; the top ten take over 20%. This TCR was recovered from a man aged 80 or over with active or convalescent COVID-19. Sequencing was carried out using peripheral blood. The V and J genes are TRBV27 and TRBJ2-7; 7 bases agree with TRBD1. CDR3 protein: CASNSLTSGQYYEQYF. The CDR3 bases are TGTGCCAGCAATTCTTTAACGTCGGGACAGTACTACGAGCAGTACTTC.